The 14 T cell receptor beta chains presented below share a single source sample, sequenced in a study of cytomegalovirus exposure and HLA in healthy donors. Only in-frame clones appear in the TCRdb table, and some are missing; sequencing was by immunoSEQ multiplex PCR. The sample records some 240,000 clones, about 90% being singletons. Sequenced input: PBMCs. The source of these receptors is a woman aged 25 to 39 in good health and CMV-seropositive.

This clone was recorded at least ten times. J is TRBJ1-1 and V is TRBV19; D unclear. V was shortened by 2 bases and J by 6 bases, with 4 bases between the two germline ends. The CDR3 has 11 residues. From germline, CDR1 is LNHDA and CDR2 SQIVND (reference sequence). CDR3 protein: CASSIFSEAFF. CDR3 sequence (DNA): TGTGCCAGTAGTATATTCTCTGAAGCTTTCTTT.

The rearrangement uses TRBV30 and TRBJ1-2; unclear D gene. CDR1 is GTSNPN and CDR2 is SVGIG in the germline V gene (reference sequence). Trimming pared 2 bases from V and 8 bases from J, leaving 15 bases between. The CDR3 sequence is 13 residues long. The CDR3 spells CAWSWSAEEGYTF. The DNA of the CDR3 is TGTGCCTGGAGTTGGTCGGCTGAGGAAGGCTACACCTTC.

The J gene is TRBJ2-1, the V gene TRBV15, with D perhaps TRBD2 (6 bases). Trimming removed 5 bases at V and 0 bases at J, with 11 bases between. The CDR3 runs to 15 residues. Germline V gives CDR1 LNHNV, CDR2 YYDKDF (reference sequence). The CDR3 nucleotides read TGTGCCACCAGCGGGGGAGCGGGCTCCTACAATGAGCAGTTCTTC. Residues: CATSGGAGSYNEQFF.

The chain recombines TRBV27 with TRBJ2-7; the match to TRBD2 covers 9 bases. CDR1 is MNHEY and CDR2 is SMNVEV in the germline V gene (reference sequence). This CDR3 comprises 15 residues. With V trimmed by 5 bases and J by 3 bases, 8 bases remained unmatched. The CDR3 bases are TGTGCCAGCAGTAGGCGGGAGGGTGCGGTCTACGAGCAGTACTTC. Amino acid sequence: CASSRREGAVYEQYF.

The CDR3 DNA follows: TGTGCCAGCAGTGAAGATATAGCGGGAGGCTACAATGAGCAGTTCTTC. It translates to CASSEDIAGGYNEQFF. The rearrangement links TRBV6-1 to TRBJ2-1; 10 bases map to TRBD2. Trimming took 1 base from V and 3 from J; bases not matched to a gene: 3. Germline CDR1 is MNHNS and CDR2 is SASEGT. The CDR3 is 16 amino acids.

The chain is built from TRBV25-1 and TRBJ1-3; no firm D call. CDR1 MGHDK and CDR2 SYGVNS come from the germline V gene. The CDR3 runs 16 residues. V was trimmed by 2 bases and J by 3 bases, leaving 14 bases between them. CDR3 region: CASSEARATFGNTIYF. CDR3 coding DNA: TGTGCCAGCAGTGAAGCGAGGGCGACCTTTGGAAACACCATATATTTT. The entire variable domain, with the rest obtained from reference TRBV25-1 and TRBJ1-3, is as follows: EADIYQTPRYLVIGTGKKITLECSQTMGHDKMYWYQQDPGMELHLIHYSYGVNSTEKGDLSSESTVSRIRTEHFPLTLESARPSHTSQYLCASSEARATFGNTIYFGEGSWLTVV.

This rearrangement joins TRBV9 to TRBJ2-1; D unresolved. Germline-derived CDR1 and CDR2 are SGDLS and YYNGEE. This CDR3 comprises 14 residues. V lost 3 bases and J 6 bases, leaving 13 bases between the germline ends. CDR3 protein: CASSAVFGINEQFF. CDR3 nucleotides: TGTGCCAGCAGCGCTGTGTTCGGTATCAATGAGCAGTTCTTC.

The rearrangement links TRBV7-2 to TRBJ1-5; 9 nucleotides match TRBD1. Germline values: CDR1 SGHTA, CDR2 FQGNSA. This CDR3 region has 15 residues. Germline trimming cut 5 bases from V and 3 bases from J; bases unmatched to any gene: 5. The CDR3 DNA sequence: TGTGCCAGCAGCCGCTGGACAGGGGACAATCAGCCCCAGCATTTT. Residues: CASSRWTGDNQPQHF.

The chain recombines TRBV16 with TRBJ2-7, with a weak D call TRBD1 (6 bases). V lost 4 bases and J 1 base, leaving 11 bases between the germline ends. Germline CDR1 is KGHSY and CDR2 is FQNENV. The CDR3 spans 14 residues. Here the CDR3 DNA reads TGTGCCAGCAGCCTCCCGGACAGATCCTACGAGCAGTACTTC. Encoded protein: CASSLPDRSYEQYF.

V usage is TRBV15 and J usage is TRBJ2-7; TRBD1 might be the D (6 bases). CDR3 length equals 15 residues. Germline CDR1 is LNHNV and CDR2 is YYDKDF (reference sequence). Trimming left V 3 bases short and J 1 base short, with 13 bases between. CDR3 DNA sequence: TGTGCCACCAGCAGTCTCCACAGGGCTTCCTACGAGCAGTACTTC. Translated, it gives CATSSLHRASYEQYF.

This chain links TRBV2 with TRBJ1-4, with 11 nucleotides matching TRBD1. Trimming removed 6 bases from V and 7 bases from J; junction bases left unmatched: 7. The germline gives CDR1 SNHLY, CDR2 FYNNEI. The CDR3 contains 15 residues. The CDR3 bases are TGTGCCAGCAGCAGAGGGGACAGGGGGACTGAAAAACTGTTTTTT. Translating it yields CASSRGDRGTEKLFF.

CDR3 DNA sequence: TGTGCCAGCAGTCAGCTCGATCCCGTCGGGGAGACCCAGTACTTC. Translated, it gives CASSQLDPVGETQYF. V and J are TRBV2 and TRBJ2-5, with no clear D. The germline CDR1 and CDR2 sequences are SNHLY and FYNNEI. V dropped 5 bases and J dropped 5 bases, with 18 bases sitting between them. This CDR3 has 15 residues.

The chain is built from TRBV6-1 and TRBJ1-1, with D hard to call. V lost 2 bases, J lost 1 base, and 11 bases lay in between. The CDR3 loop spans 15 amino acids. Germline V gene lookup returns CDR1 MNHNS and CDR2 SASEGT. The CDR3 DNA reads TGTGCCAGCAGTGAATTGGGCAGATCGAACACTGAAGCTTTCTTT. It encodes CASSELGRSNTEAFF.

V gene TRBV7-9 combines with J gene TRBJ2-5; a weak D match, TRBD2 (5 bases). The CDR3 has 14 residues. Trimming pared 4 bases from V and 1 base from J, leaving 10 bases between. The germline gives CDR1 SEHNR, CDR2 FQNEAQ (reference sequence). CDR3 sequence (DNA): TGTGCCAGCAGCTCCAGCGGAGTCCAAGAGACCCAGTACTTC. Translated: CASSSSGVQETQYF. The full variable domain, with the rest looked up from reference TRBV7-9 and TRBJ2-5, is DTGVSQNPRHKITKRGQNVTFRCDPISEHNRLYWYRQTLGQGPEFLTYFQNEAQLEKSRLLSDRFSAERPKGSFSTLEIQRTEQGDSAMYLCASSSSGVQETQYFGPGTRLLVL.